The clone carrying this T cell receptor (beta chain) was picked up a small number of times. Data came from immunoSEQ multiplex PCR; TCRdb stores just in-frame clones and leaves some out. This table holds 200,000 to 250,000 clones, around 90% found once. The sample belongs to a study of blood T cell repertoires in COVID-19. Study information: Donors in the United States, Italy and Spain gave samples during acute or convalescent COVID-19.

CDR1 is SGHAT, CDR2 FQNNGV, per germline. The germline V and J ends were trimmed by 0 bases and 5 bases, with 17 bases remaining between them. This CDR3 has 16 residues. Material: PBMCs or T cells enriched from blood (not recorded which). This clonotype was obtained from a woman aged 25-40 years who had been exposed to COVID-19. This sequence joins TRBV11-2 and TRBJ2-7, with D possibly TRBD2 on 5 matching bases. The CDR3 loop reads CASSLESGVLPHEQYF. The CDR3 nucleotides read TGTGCCAGCAGCTTAGAGTCCGGGGTCCTTCCCCACGAGCAGTACTTC. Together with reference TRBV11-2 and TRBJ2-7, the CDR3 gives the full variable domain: EAGVAQSPRYKIIEKRQSVAFWCNPISGHATLYWYQQILGQGPKLLIQFQNNGVVDDSQLPKDRFSAERLKGVDSTLKIQPAKLEDSAVYLCASSLESGVLPHEQYFGPGTRLTVT.